The next 10 T cell receptor beta chains were all read from a single sample in a study of cytomegalovirus exposure and HLA in healthy donors (dated by TCRdb to the late 2010s). Preparation of the library involved the immunoSEQ multiplex PCR assay. A mixture of 60 forward primers for TCR Vbeta segments and 13 reverse primers for TCR Jbeta segments was used in the multiplex PCR. The table was pulled from immuneACCESS by TCRdb, which kept in-frame rearrangements only. Such tables lose some clones; where checked, under half of the loss comes from unresolved V genes, and the rest has no known cause. The sample records 130,000 or so clones, more than 60% of which are singletons. Of the sample, 3.3% falls within the top ten clones. Sequenced input: PBMCs. These TCRs come from a middle-aged man in good health and CMV-seronegative.

The chain couples TRBV7-9 to TRBJ2-2, with 7 bases that match TRBD1. CDR1 is SEHNR and CDR2 is FQNEAQ in the germline V gene (reference sequence). This CDR3 spans 14 amino acids. J gave up 15 bases and V 5 bases, and 15 bases lay outside the gene matches. This chain's CDR3 is CASSPLWTGRWMFF. In nucleotides, the CDR3 is TGTGCCAGCAGCCCGCTCTGGACAGGCCGTTGGATGTTTTTT.

This chain connects TRBV19 to TRBJ1-2; D is possibly TRBD1 (6 bases). Between the trimmed V and J ends, which lost 3 bases and 5 bases, there was a span of 19 bases. Germline V CDR1 and CDR2: LNHDA, SQIVND (reference sequence). This CDR3 has 16 residues. CDR3 sequence: CASSILGGAPGYGYTF. Here the CDR3 DNA reads TGTGCCAGTAGTATCCTCGGGGGGGCTCCGGGATATGGCTACACCTTC.

As DNA, the CDR3 is TGTGCCAGCAGTAAGTTTGGGGGGGTTTTTGGGGATACGCAGTATTTT. Encoded protein: CASSKFGGVFGDTQYF. V gene TRBV25-1 combines with J gene TRBJ2-3; 7 bases align to TRBD2. Germline loops: CDR1 MGHDK, CDR2 SYGVNS. The V and J ends lost 5 bases and 6 bases, in that order; junction bases with no gene match: 14. The CDR3 runs to 16 residues.

This sequence joins TRBV6-5 and TRBJ2-3, with TRBD2 identical over 9 bases. The CDR3 length is 15 residues. V was clipped by 10 bases and J by 4 bases; unmatched bases: 12. Germline values: CDR1 MNHEY, CDR2 SVGAGI. The CDR3 bases are TGTGCCAACAACGAACTAGCGGGTGGATCAGATACGCAGTATTTT. Protein sequence: CANNELAGGSDTQYF.

The CDR3 region is CASNTGDEAFF. Here the CDR3 DNA reads TGCGCCAGCAACACGGGAGATGAAGCTTTCTTT. The chain is built from TRBV5-1 and TRBJ1-1; D is unresolved. The CDR3 has 11 residues. CDR1 and CDR2 (germline): SGHRS, YFSETQ. With 6 bases removed from V and 7 bases from J, the gap between germline ends came to 10 bases.

This chain joins TRBV30 and TRBJ2-5; 10 nucleotides agree with TRBD2. The CDR3 length is 13 residues. Per germline, CDR1 GTSNPN and CDR2 SVGIG (reference sequence). V shed 7 bases and J 0 bases; nucleotides not matched to a gene: 2. The CDR3 region is CAYLAGDQETQYF. The CDR3 DNA is TGTGCCTACCTAGCGGGGGACCAAGAGACCCAGTACTTC.

This clone has a handful of counts. The J gene is TRBJ1-5, the V gene TRBV5-6; D is perhaps TRBD1 (6 bases). The CDR3 loop spans 15 amino acids. Germline CDR1 reads SGHDT; CDR2 reads YYEEEE. The V end lost 4 bases, the J end lost 0 bases, and 11 bases lay between the germline ends. CDR3 coding DNA: TGTGCCAGCAGCGGGCAGGGGTTTAGCAATCAGCCCCAGCATTTT. This sequence encodes CASSGQGFSNQPQHF.

The rearrangement links TRBV15 to TRBJ2-7; no definite D call. The CDR3 is made up of 12 amino acids. V gave up 0 bases and J gave up 6 bases, with 6 bases separating them. CDR1 is LNHNV, CDR2 YYDKDF, per germline (reference sequence). CDR3 sequence: CATSRDTGEQYF. For the CDR3, the DNA is TGTGCCACCAGCAGAGATACGGGCGAGCAGTACTTC.

The V and J genes are TRBV2 and TRBJ1-2; 7 bases fit TRBD1. Germline V gene lookup returns CDR1 SNHLY and CDR2 FYNNEI. This CDR3 has 13 residues. After removal of 6 bases from V and 6 bases from J, the junction contained 7 bases not matched to a gene. The CDR3 protein is CASRAGTADGYTF. The CDR3 DNA reads as TGTGCCAGCAGGGCCGGGACAGCTGATGGCTACACCTTC.

Ten or more counts support this clone. The chain employs TRBV6-1 and TRBJ1-6; D not certain. Germline V gene data show CDR1 as MNHNS and CDR2 as SASEGT. V lost 2 bases, J lost 5 bases, and 7 bases lay in between. The CDR3 covers 14 residues. DNA of the CDR3: TGTGCCAGCAGTGAATCAACAGATAATTCACCCCTCCACTTT. Translated, it gives CASSESTDNSPLHF.